The next 17 T cell receptor beta chains were all read from a single sample in a study of OX40 agonist ivuxolimab in advanced cancers. The assay was immunoSEQ multiplex PCR, and TCRdb's table has in-frame clones only and misses some. The table lists some 57,000 clones, roughly nine tenths of them singletons. This specimen consisted of CD4+ or CD8+ T cells sorted from blood, obtained in a trial of the OX40 agonist ivuxolimab. These receptors were collected from an adult with an advanced solid tumor such as melanoma, head and neck, liver or kidney cancer.

The V gene is TRBV5-4, the J gene TRBJ2-5; 7 bases line up with TRBD1. With V trimmed by 0 bases and J by 2 bases, 4 bases remained unmatched. Per the germline V gene, CDR1 is SGHNT and CDR2 is YYREEE (reference sequence). The length of the CDR3 is 15 residues. The DNA for the CDR3 is TGTGCCAGCAGCTTGGCCGGGACAGTACAAGAGACCCAGTACTTC. Its protein product is CASSLAGTVQETQYF.

The CDR3 loop is CASSPGQENTDTQYF. The CDR3, as DNA: TGTGCCAGCAGCCCCGGACAGGAGAACACAGATACGCAGTATTTT. The V and J genes are TRBV6-5 and TRBJ2-3; 7 nucleotides agree with TRBD1. Trimming removed 6 bases from V and 2 bases from J; junction bases left unmatched: 8. The CDR3 has 15 amino acids. Germline lookup yields CDR1 MNHEY and CDR2 SVGAGI.

The chain has TRBV6-4 and TRBJ2-1; 13 bases fit TRBD2. J gave up 0 bases and V 3 bases, and 11 bases lay outside the gene matches. The germline CDR1 and CDR2 sequences are MRHNA and SNTAGT. The CDR3 is 20 residues long. The CDR3 DNA sequence: TGTGCCAGCAGTGAGACCCCGGGACTAGCGGGGAAGAGCTCCTACAATGAGCAGTTCTTC. This sequence encodes CASSETPGLAGKSSYNEQFF.

This sequence joins TRBV6-1 and TRBJ1-2; 9 bases align to TRBD1. Trimming took 5 bases from V and 8 from J; bases not matched to a gene: 9. The CDR3 covers 14 residues. Germline V gives CDR1 MNHNS, CDR2 SASEGT. CDR3 sequence (DNA): TGTGCCAGCAGTAATACAGGGGGCCAAGGAGGCTACACCTTC. Translated: CASSNTGGQGGYTF.

This rearrangement joins TRBV29-1 to TRBJ1-5; D may be TRBD1 (5 bases). CDR1 and CDR2 from the germline V gene are SQVTM and ANQGSEA. This CDR3 is built from 13 residues. Deletions cut 4 bases from V and 3 bases from J, with 10 bases between. The CDR3 DNA is TGCAGCGTTGGCGCAGGGAACAATCAGCCCCAGCATTTT. The encoded protein is CSVGAGNNQPQHF.

The chain combines TRBV2 with TRBJ2-6; D gene uncertain. V was cut by 3 bases and J by 1 base, with 7 bases left in between. The CDR3 runs to 15 residues. Germline CDR1 reads SNHLY; CDR2 reads FYNNEI. CDR3 sequence reads: CASSDVQSGANVLTF. In nucleotides, the CDR3 is TGTGCCAGCAGTGATGTCCAATCTGGGGCCAACGTCCTGACTTTC.

This sequence joins TRBV6-6 and TRBJ2-3; D may be TRBD1 (6 bases). The CDR3 loop spans 14 amino acids. Trimming left V 5 bases short and J 1 base short, with 10 bases between. CDR1 is MNHNY and CDR2 is SVGAGI in the germline V gene (reference sequence). The CDR3 DNA follows: TGTGCCAGCAGTCAGGGGTCTGGCACAGATACGCAGTATTTT. Translating gives CASSQGSGTDTQYF.

J is TRBJ1-4 and V is TRBV2, with D perhaps TRBD1 (5 bases). Per the germline V gene, CDR1 is SNHLY and CDR2 is FYNNEI. Trimming took off 6 bases at V and 8 bases at J, with 19 bases between the two ends. This CDR3 has 15 residues. This CDR3 is CASSPNQGRYEKLFF. CDR3 nucleotides: TGTGCCAGCAGCCCGAACCAGGGTAGATACGAAAAACTGTTTTTT.

This chain connects TRBV6-1 to TRBJ1-3; tentatively, D is TRBD1 (5 bases). Germline V gene lookup returns CDR1 MNHNS and CDR2 SASEGT. The CDR3 length is 14 residues. Trimming stripped 6 bases from V and 0 bases from J, with 9 bases between. CDR3 amino acids: CASSTGPSGNTIYF. In DNA form, the CDR3 reads TGTGCCAGCAGCACGGGACCCTCTGGAAACACCATATATTTT.

The rearrangement joins TRBV2 to TRBJ2-2; D possibly corresponds to TRBD1 (5 bases). Germline V gives CDR1 SNHLY, CDR2 FYNNEI. This CDR3 is built from 14 residues. V was shortened by 8 bases and J by 4 bases, with 14 bases between the two germline ends. CDR3 residues: CASGKGVGTGELFF. Written as DNA, the CDR3 is TGTGCCAGCGGCAAAGGGGTGGGCACCGGGGAGCTGTTTTTT.

This chain uses TRBV6-1 with TRBJ1-4, with D perhaps matching TRBD1 (6 bases). CDR3 length: 13 amino acids. Trimming stripped 1 base from V and 10 bases from J, with 10 bases between. Germline CDR1 MNHNS, CDR2 SASEGT. For the CDR3, the DNA is TGTGCCAGCAGTGAAGAACAGGGCGGAAAACTGTTTTTT. As protein: CASSEEQGGKLFF.

The chain links TRBV23-1 to TRBJ1-2; D perhaps matches TRBD1 (6 bases). TRBV23-1 is sorted into the ORF group, with uncertain function. V was trimmed by 2 bases and J by 5 bases, leaving 9 bases between them. The CDR3 totals 13 residues. CDR3 sequence: CASSQPQGYGYTF. Written as DNA, the CDR3 is TGCGCCAGCAGTCAACCACAGGGATATGGCTACACCTTC.

The rearrangement links TRBV5-3 to TRBJ2-7, with D perhaps matching TRBD1 or TRBD2 (5 bases each). TRBV5-3 is labeled an ORF, and its function is uncertain. V lost 4 bases, J lost 0 bases, and 14 bases lay in between. CDR3 length equals 15 residues. DNA of the CDR3: TGTGCCAGAAGCAGGGGACGGCGACGCTCCTACGAGCAGTACTTC. Its protein product is CARSRGRRRSYEQYF.

The chain combines TRBV11-3 with TRBJ1-2; 10 bases fit TRBD1. Trimming removed 3 bases from V and 5 bases from J; junction bases left unmatched: 6. This CDR3 region has 15 residues. The germline CDR1 and CDR2 sequences are SGHNT and YENEEA. This CDR3 is CASSFDRGQEYGYTF. The CDR3 nucleotides read TGTGCCAGCAGCTTTGACAGGGGGCAGGAGTATGGCTACACCTTC. Full variable domain (outside the CDR3, taken from reference TRBV11-3 and TRBJ1-2): EAGVVQSPRYKIIEKKQPVAFWCNPISGHNTLYWYLQNLGQGPELLIRYENEEAVDDSQLPKDRFSAERLKGVDSTLKIQPAELGDSAVYLCASSFDRGQEYGYTFGSGTRLTVV.

The CDR3 nucleotides are TGTGCCAGAAGCCCTACCGGGACAGGGGGCTTGACATGTCGTCAGCCCCAGCATTTT. Translation: CARSPTGTGGLTCRQPQHF. The chain recombines TRBV5-3 with TRBJ1-5; 12 nucleotides align to TRBD1. TRBV5-3 is labeled an ORF, and its function is uncertain. The CDR3 is 19 residues long. V shed 4 bases, J shed 6 bases, and the junction held 17 bases outside the gene matches.

The V gene is TRBV27, the J gene TRBJ2-1, with 10 bases identical to TRBD2. This CDR3 is 18 amino acids long. The J segment lost 0 bases and the V segment lost 1 base, leaving 6 bases of the junction unmatched. CDR1 and CDR2 from the germline V gene are MNHEY and SMNVEV (reference sequence). CDR3 nucleotides: TGTGCCAGCAGTTTATTTCCTAGCGGGGGCGTCTCCTACAATGAGCAGTTCTTC. Residues: CASSLFPSGGVSYNEQFF.

This chain links TRBV6-1 with TRBJ2-3; 7 positions match TRBD1. The CDR3 is 15 residues long. From germline, CDR1 is MNHNS and CDR2 SASEGT. The ends lost 2 bases at V and 6 bases at J; junction bases unmatched: 8. The CDR3 nucleotides read TGTGCCAGCAGTGAATCTACAGGGGTGGCCGATACGCAGTATTTT. Translating gives CASSESTGVADTQYF.